These 7 T cell receptor beta chains came from one sample sequenced in a study of shared clonotypes between healthy human individuals. The assay was immunoSEQ multiplex PCR, and TCRdb's table has in-frame clones only and misses some. The data hold around 2.1 million clones, with under 97% observed a single time. Input material: naive CD4+ T cells sorted from blood. Noted subset: CD45RA+ positively selected. The receptor set was obtained from a young man in good health.

The chain links TRBV19 to TRBJ2-3; the match to TRBD2 covers 15 bases. CDR1 is LNHDA and CDR2 is SQIVND in the germline V gene (reference sequence). V trimming: 6 bases; J trimming: 1 base; junction bases outside the gene matches: 11. The CDR3 runs to 19 residues. The CDR3 DNA is TGTGCCAGTAGAGAGGACGGACTAGCGGGAGGGCCTGGCACAGATACGCAGTATTTT. Translating it yields CASREDGLAGGPGTDTQYF.

The rearrangement links TRBV4-3 to TRBJ2-7; D possibly uses TRBD1 or TRBD2 (5 bases each). Per the germline V gene, CDR1 is LGHNA and CDR2 is YSLEER. The CDR3 covers 17 residues. Trimming took 1 base from V and 2 from J, leaving 18 bases between them. CDR3 sequence reads: CASSQGWFGTAPYEQYF. Written as DNA, the CDR3 is TGCGCCAGCAGCCAAGGTTGGTTCGGGACCGCTCCCTACGAGCAGTACTTC.

Worth noting for this clone: The same CDR3 arises from other DNA sequences in this sample as well. The J gene is TRBJ2-1, the V gene TRBV2; D is ambiguous. Germline CDR1 and CDR2: SNHLY and FYNNEI. Trimming took off 4 bases at V and 10 bases at J, with 8 bases between the two ends. CDR3 length equals 11 residues. The CDR3 here is CASSVGGEQFF. In DNA form, the CDR3 reads TGTGCCAGCAGTGTTGGTGGCGAGCAGTTCTTC.

The chain employs TRBV5-1 and TRBJ2-2; D unclear. V lost 1 base, J lost 6 bases, and 13 bases lay in between. CDR3 length: 15 amino acids. Germline V gene data show CDR1 as SGHRS and CDR2 as YFSETQ. In DNA, the CDR3 is TGCGCCAGCAGCTTGCCCCCAGGCGCCCCCGGGGAGCTGTTTTTT. Translated, it gives CASSLPPGAPGELFF. The full variable domain, with the rest looked up from reference TRBV5-1 and TRBJ2-2, is KAGVTQTPRYLIKTRGQQVTLSCSPISGHRSVSWYQQTPGQGLQFLFEYFSETQRNKGNFPGRFSGRQFSNSRSEMNVSTLELGDSALYLCASSLPPGAPGELFFGEGSRLTVL.

The gene calls are TRBV7-2 and TRBJ2-5; a weak D match, TRBD2 (6 bases). Germline CDR1 SGHTA, CDR2 FQGNSA. This CDR3 has 13 residues. V shed 1 base and J shed 13 bases, with 16 bases lying between them. This chain's CDR3 is CASSLDLLGRGYF. DNA of the CDR3: TGTGCCAGCAGCTTAGACCTACTCGGGCGGGGGTACTTC.

This chain uses TRBV5-1 with TRBJ2-6, with D possibly TRBD2 on 5 matching bases. This CDR3 is built from 15 residues. Trimming left V 4 bases short and J 6 bases short, with 14 bases between. The germline V gene encodes CDR1 SGHRS and CDR2 YFSETQ. The CDR3 nucleotides are TGCGCCAGCAGCCCAGAGCCGGGATTGGCCAACGTCCTGACTTTC. This encodes CASSPEPGLANVLTF.

Concerning this clone: Other DNA sequences of this sample code for an identical CDR3. The chain employs TRBV30 and TRBJ1-5; D not certain. Looked up from germline, CDR1 is GTSNPN and CDR2 is SVGIG (reference sequence). The CDR3 length is 14 residues. Trimming left V 5 bases short and J 3 bases short, with 14 bases between. The CDR3 sequence: CAWGSPGSNQPQHF. DNA for the CDR3: TGTGCCTGGGGGTCACCTGGCTCCAATCAGCCCCAGCATTTT.